The sequence of this T cell receptor beta chain was determined in a study of molecular identifiers for immune sequencing clone quantification (dated by TCRdb to about 2018). With regard to the full study: In a replicate experiment, RNA from about 19,000 or 110,000 naive CD8 T cells was split into five aliquots, four of which were sequenced. This methods study benchmarked molecular-identifier clustering-based TCR repertoire sequencing (MIDCIRS) and TCR RNA copy counting, using CD8 T cells to do so.

Trimmed from V: 3 bases; trimmed from J: 5 bases; junction bases lacking a gene match: 11. The CDR3 sequence holds 16 residues, the cysteine and phenylalanine included. Just the 48-base CDR3 DNA is kept, in frame starting at base 1. CDR1 MDHEN and CDR2 SYDVKM were looked up in the germline V gene. Library prep was done by PCR. Sequencing relied on a NextSeq 500. Bulk TCR libraries were prepared as previously described, using TCR primers listed in Table S5. Purification of total RNA was performed with the Qiagen AllPrep DNA/RNA kit. Before analysis, reads from multiple sequencing runs of one library were combined. The source study handled its data this way. Reads were retained only if the reads had an exact TCR constant sequence, and the retained reads were trimmed to 150 nt and grouped according to their 12-nt molecular barcodes. Reads inside each barcode group were sub-clustered using a 15% Levenshtein threshold, and a quality-weighted consensus sequence was constructed for each RNA molecule. Non-functional sequences were discarded, and so were lower-count sequences lying one edit away from another sequence. Barcode sub-clusters with fewer than 20% of the maximum read count were removed, based on fitting two negative binomial distributions. TCRdb redid the processing of the public reads, applying fastp at Q25 and MiXCR, and retained in-frame beta chains. Rows with one shared CDR3 protein collapse into an entry with the most common genes and DNA. Here the V and J calls rest on TCRdb's processing, not on the authors' analysis. The sample yields some 680,000 distinct CDR3 sequences; about 25% were counted once. The ten largest clones represent 0.6% to 0.9% of the sample.

Libraries of naive CD8 T cells were built from anywhere between roughly 19,000 and 1,000,000 sorted cells, with 10%, 30% or 50% of the purified RNA used. Naive CD8 T cells were FACS-sorted as CD8+CD4-CCR7+CD45RA+ on a BD FACSAria II into RLT Plus buffer. To test detection sensitivity, Jurkat RNA equal to over nine TCR copies was added to samples of about 20,000-1,000,000 naive CD8 T cells. Enrichment of CD8 T cells was done with RosetteSep CD8+ T Cell Enrichment Cocktail plus Ficoll-Paque, and ACK red cell lysis came afterward. Points the paper makes about the study in general: The naive libraries included spiked-in Jurkat TCR RNA (around 10 copies' worth), and this RNA is not part of the donor repertoire. Spiked-in Jurkat TCR RNA equal to a single cell's worth was reported to be detectable even within 1,100,000 naive CD8 T cells. Modeling indicated approximately 2.7 TCR RNA copies recovered per cell, compared with about ten by digital PCR, which implies a capture efficiency of around 30%. Clones above 20 RNA copies held over 99% of molecules in CMV-specific effector cells but under 1% in naive cells. When barcode sub-clustering was not used, chimeric consensus sequences inflated TCR diversity, with chimeras reaching as high as 47%. Highly expanded clone sizes could be underestimated if identical TCR molecules share a barcode.

As for this clonotype: The antigen this receptor binds is unknown. Qualities for individual bases were not recorded, and no much larger clone is one base off.

This receptor was taken from a human donor in good health. Some libraries in this study had Jurkat cell RNA spiked in. The sample consisted of naive CD8+ T cells from blood, with Jurkat cell RNA spiked in. The sample's cell subset or site label, decoded: FACS-sorted CD8+CD4-CCR7+CD45RA+ naive T cells. The chain is made from TRBV28 and TRBJ2-5; TRBD2 aligns with 8 central bases. The CDR3 protein sequence reads: CASSFGAGASGETQYF. The DNA sequence follows: TGTGCCAGCAGTTTTGGAGCGGGGGCCTCGGGGGAGACCCAGTACTTC.